Here is one T cell receptor (beta chain) with its context. What it binds is unknown. Using immunoSEQ multiplex PCR, the repertoire was profiled, and TCRdb retains in-frame clones only, with some absent. The sample has approximately 180,000 clones; about 90% are singletons. The data belong to a study of T cell responses to AZD1222 COVID-19 vaccine. Study-wide points: At baseline, seropositivity was found in only six or seven AZD1222 recipients. Increases in Spike-specific TCR breadth and depth were seen after two AZD1222 doses. Repertoire samples came only from after the peak T cell response. Reportedly, close to half of spike-specific TCRs are directed against unmutated variant regions.

The V gene's germline CDR1 is MNHEY and CDR2 SMNVEV (reference sequence). The CDR3 sequence is 15 residues long. J lost 5 bases, V lost 6 bases, and 10 bases had no gene match. The receptor was isolated from an adult in good health. V usage is TRBV27 and J usage is TRBJ2-7, with 10 bases aligning to TRBD2. The sequences come from peripheral blood, collected on day 0 of AZD1222 vaccination. CDR3 DNA: TGTGCCAGCAGCCAGGTAGCGGGAGGATGGAACGAGCAGTACTTC. It translates to CASSQVAGGWNEQYF.